The sequence of this T cell receptor (beta chain) was determined in a study of cytomegalovirus exposure and HLA in healthy donors. Study outcomes and limitations: What TCR beta sequences reportedly achieved was accurate prediction of HLA-A and HLA-B alleles in most subjects. Later analysis found that TCR beta chains associated with HLA were more clonally expanded than other, equally common chains. Most TCR sequences proved rare, with some public TCRs found in many donors. A prior analysis recorded that most TCR beta V segments were productive about 87% or about 30% of the time.

The PCR had 60 Vbeta and 13 Jbeta primers. Method: immunoSEQ multiplex PCR; TCRdb's copy keeps in-frame clones and lacks some. The table shows approximately 110,000 clones, with around 69% occurring only once. The CDR3 loop spans 16 amino acids. From germline, CDR1 is SGHTS and CDR2 YDEGEE. In regard to this clone: Its antigen is not known.

This chain connects TRBV5-8 to TRBJ2-5, with 8 nucleotides matching TRBD1. Gene TRBJ2-7 matches the end of the DNA better, so the J call may be wrong. This receptor was taken from a woman in her forties in good health and CMV-seropositive. Sample: PBMCs. The CDR3 spells CASSYRVGQGRYEQYF. The CDR3, as DNA: TGTGCCAGCAGCTATAGGGTAGGACAGGGTCGGTACGAGCAGTACTTC.